Listed below are T cell receptor beta chains from one sample, sequenced in a study of cytomegalovirus exposure and HLA in healthy donors. Clones were read by immunoSEQ multiplex PCR, and TCRdb kept only the in-frame ones, dropping some. The data hold roughly 190,000 clones, with about 80% observed a single time. Sample: PBMCs. These receptors all come from a woman aged 40 to 50 in good health and CMV-seronegative. Both conserved end residues are part of each CDR3. A D gene is named only where the DNA matches it firmly.

D gene | J gene | V gene | CDR3 protein
NA | TRBJ2-5 | TRBV30 | CAWSVLAQETQYF
NA | TRBJ2-3 | TRBV5-1 | CASREGGGDTQYF
TRBD1 | TRBJ2-5 | TRBV29-1 | CSVNRGLLTQYF
NA | TRBJ2-5 | TRBV13 | CASSLWALQETQYF
NA | TRBJ2-3 | TRBV7-2 | CASSLYSSTDTQYF
TRBD2 | TRBJ2-3 | TRBV19 | CASSKGVQRGSTDTQYF
NA | NA | TRBV7-2 | CASSLTYSGSLSYEQYF
TRBD2 | TRBJ2-1 | TRBV5-1 | CASTDQLAGYNEQFF
NA | TRBJ1-3 | TRBV9 | CASSAPRSDRTGNTIYF
NA | TRBJ1-1 | TRBV5-4 | CALGLRGDTEAFF
NA | TRBJ2-3 | TRBV11-3 | CASSNSIGQISDTQYF
NA | TRBJ2-1 | TRBV5-4 | CASSLFRGNEQFF
NA | TRBJ1-1 | TRBV2 | CASKSHVGRPNTEAFF
NA | TRBJ2-7 | TRBV9 | CASSAEVDSYEQYF
TRBD1 | TRBJ1-6 | TRBV30 | CASGQGYNSPLHF
TRBD1 | TRBJ2-5 | TRBV9 | CASSAYRGSGETQYF
TRBD1 | TRBJ1-4 | TRBV4-3 | CASSQAPTPGQGYEKLFF
NA | TRBJ2-3 | TRBV7-3 | CASSLLASEAQYF
NA | TRBJ1-4 | TRBV15 | CATSRDRGWVEKLFF
NA | TRBJ2-5 | TRBV21-1 | CASSTTWDKKKTNQETQYF
NA | TRBJ2-2 | TRBV7-9 | CASSLSGGFSGELFF
NA | TRBJ1-6 | TRBV19 | CATRVGGNSPLHF
NA | TRBJ2-2 | TRBV2 | CASSEGTPGELFF
TRBD1 | TRBJ2-5 | TRBV5-8 | CASSAGTGILQETQYF
TRBD1 | TRBJ1-2 | TRBV15 | CATSRDGQGLWGYTF
NA | TRBJ1-4 | TRBV19 | CASSITGDNEKLFF
NA | TRBJ1-2 | TRBV7-2 | CASSSPAGARDGYTF
TRBD1 | TRBJ2-3 | TRBV7-6 | CASSSPTGTGRVDTQYF
NA | TRBJ2-2 | TRBV7-3 | CASSLLPGVGTGELFF
TRBD1 | TRBJ1-1 | TRBV7-3 | CASSPGTGSEAFF
NA | TRBJ1-2 | TRBV19 | CASSNLGVFYGYTF
NA | TRBJ2-3 | TRBV5-8 | CASSPPGLPRGDTQYF
TRBD1 | TRBJ1-5 | TRBV7-2 | CASSSRTGGSQPQHF
NA | TRBJ1-1 | TRBV5-6 | CASSLAYGVTGTEAFF
TRBD1 | TRBJ2-7 | TRBV7-3 | CASSARGRGMDEQYF
NA | TRBJ1-2 | TRBV29-1 | CSVGPYRGGYTF
NA | TRBJ1-1 | TRBV20-1 | CSLRLATEAFF
NA | TRBJ2-1 | TRBV7-2 | CASSLMGAGIDNEQFF
NA | TRBJ2-2 | TRBV5-1 | CASSLFNLNTGELFF
NA | TRBJ1-2 | TRBV6-5 | CASSARTRIYGYTF
TRBD2 | TRBJ2-1 | TRBV7-9 | CASSSPPGLARMNEQFF
TRBD1 | TRBJ2-5 | TRBV7-9 | CASSLGTGDGETQYF
TRBD1 | TRBJ1-1 | TRBV11-2 | CASSIGQGNTEAFF
TRBD1 | TRBJ2-1 | TRBV5-6 | CASSWGQGWDNEQFF
NA | TRBJ1-1 | TRBV7-9 | CASSQNTEAFF
NA | TRBJ1-1 | TRBV4-1 | CASSPRPMNTEAFF
TRBD2 | TRBJ2-2 | TRBV5-4 | CASSTGSGKRNTGELFF
TRBD1 | TRBJ2-3 | TRBV15 | CATSNDRGPADTQYF
TRBD2 | TRBJ2-1 | TRBV6-5 | CASTSGRGNEQFF
TRBD1 | TRBJ1-5 | TRBV11-2 | CASSAGTAAQHF
NA | TRBJ2-7 | TRBV19 | CASSRTASYEQYF
NA | TRBJ1-1 | TRBV15 | CATSRDKGRVGNTEAFF
TRBD2 | TRBJ2-2 | TRBV4-3 | CASSQDLAGVGAGELFF
NA | TRBJ2-2 | TRBV2 | CASTKRVANTGELFF
TRBD1 | TRBJ2-3 | TRBV4-2 | CASSQDWGQGFELTDTQYF